The 10 T cell receptor beta chains below come from one sample, sequenced in a study of T cell responses to AZD1222 COVID-19 vaccine. The repertoire was sequenced with immunoSEQ multiplex PCR; TCRdb's copy has only in-frame clones and lacks some. This table has about 160,000 clones, under 95% appearing once. This sample comprised peripheral blood, obtained 28 days after the second AZD1222 dose. The receptor set was obtained from an adult who received the AZD1222 COVID-19 vaccine.

The gene calls are TRBV21-1 and TRBJ1-5; TRBD1, the D gene given by the table, was not confirmed from the DNA. TRBV21-1 is classified as a pseudogene. This CDR3 has 10 residues. CDR3 sequence reads: CASSPQPQHF. In DNA form, the CDR3 reads TGTGCCAGCAGCCCACAGCCCCAGCATTTT.

The chain uses TRBV10-3 and TRBJ1-4, with D possibly matching TRBD1 (5 bases). Germline CDR1 and CDR2: ENHRY and SYGVKD. The CDR3 length is 15 residues. Between the trimmed V and J ends, which lost 8 bases and 7 bases, there was a span of 20 bases. CDR3 loop: CAISPGTGVVEKLFF. The CDR3 nucleotides are TGTGCCATCTCCCCGGGTACGGGGGTGGTTGAAAAACTGTTTTTT.

The J gene is TRBJ2-2, the V gene TRBV5-8, with a tentative D call TRBD1 (6 bases). Trimming removed 5 bases at V and 0 bases at J, with 8 bases between. Germline CDR1 and CDR2: SGHTS and YDEGEE. The CDR3 is 14 residues long. The CDR3 loop reads CASRDSPNTGELFF. The CDR3 DNA follows: TGTGCCAGCAGGGACAGCCCGAACACCGGGGAGCTGTTTTTT.

J is TRBJ2-5 and V is TRBV14; 10 bases are a match to TRBD1. The CDR3 length is 17 residues. In germline, CDR1 is SGHDN, CDR2 FVKESK. Trimming at V came to 0 bases and at J to 5 bases, leaving 9 bases not matched to a gene. This CDR3 is CASSQEGDRGSWETQYF. CDR3 in DNA: TGTGCCAGCAGCCAAGAAGGGGACAGGGGAAGTTGGGAGACCCAGTACTTC.

The V call is TRBV7-9, the J call TRBJ1-4; TRBD1 matches 8 bases. Per the germline V gene, CDR1 is SEHNR and CDR2 is FQNEAQ (reference sequence). V dropped 5 bases and J dropped 1; count of bases not matched to a gene: 15. The CDR3 runs to 19 residues. The chain's CDR3 is CASSPLGQGFRVTNEKLFF. The CDR3 coding sequence is TGTGCCAGCAGCCCCCTCGGACAGGGTTTTAGGGTAACTAATGAAAAACTGTTTTTT. Together with reference TRBV7-9 and TRBJ1-4, the CDR3 gives the full variable domain: DTGVSQNPRHKITKRGQNVTFRCDPISEHNRLYWYRQTLGQGPEFLTYFQNEAQLEKSRLLSDRFSAERPKGSFSTLEIQRTEQGDSAMYLCASSPLGQGFRVTNEKLFFGSGTQLSVL.

This clone was observed once. V and J are TRBV5-5 and TRBJ1-5, with TRBD1 identical over 8 bases. The CDR3 sequence is 14 residues long. The trim removed 3 bases at V and 4 bases at J, leaving 3 bases unmatched. Germline V CDR1 and CDR2: SGHKS, YYEKEE (reference sequence). CDR3 loop: CASSWTGLNQPQHF. CDR3 DNA: TGTGCCAGCAGCTGGACAGGGTTGAATCAGCCCCAGCATTTT.

J is TRBJ1-1 and V is TRBV2, with 9 positions matching TRBD1. CDR3 size: 17 residues. With 3 bases clipped from V and 7 bases from J, the junction kept 15 bases outside the gene matches. From germline, CDR1 is SNHLY and CDR2 FYNNEI. The CDR3 here is CASSDTGGALLPGEAFF. The DNA of the CDR3 is TGTGCCAGCAGTGATACAGGGGGCGCCTTATTACCGGGTGAAGCTTTCTTT.

The genes are TRBV11-2 and TRBJ2-7; the D is unclear. V lost 5 bases and J 3 bases, leaving 17 bases between the germline ends. This CDR3 has 15 amino acids. CDR1 and CDR2 (germline): SGHAT, FQNNGV. Written as DNA, the CDR3 is TGTGCCAGCAGCCCCAGTTTAGGCAACGACTACGAGCAGTACTTC. This sequence encodes CASSPSLGNDYEQYF.

This clone occurred once. Other DNA sequences in the sample encode the same CDR3. The chain has TRBV6-2 or TRBV6-3 and TRBJ2-7; D is unresolved. Trimming pared 2 bases from V and 1 base from J, leaving 3 bases between. Germline assignment: CDR1 MNHEY and CDR2 SVGEGT. CDR3 length: 12 residues. CDR3 in amino acids: CASSYVSYEQYF. The CDR3 DNA sequence: TGTGCCAGCAGTTACGTATCCTACGAGCAGTACTTC.

This clone was recorded once. This chain uses TRBV7-2 with TRBJ1-4; TRBD1 is a possible D gene (5 bases). Trimming took off 1 base at V and 2 bases at J, with 8 bases between the two ends. Germline CDR1 and CDR2: SGHTA and FQGNSA. The CDR3 sequence is 15 residues long. CDR3 bases: TGTGCCAGCAGCTTAGTTGGGGCGACTAATGAAAAACTGTTTTTT. This codes for CASSLVGATNEKLFF.